This entry lists 25 T cell receptor beta chains sequenced from one sample in a study of T cells in Graves' hyperthyroidism and ophthalmopathy (dated by TCRdb to between 2018 and 2020). Libraries came from multiplex PCR. The sequencing machine was an Illumina HiSeq 2000. The TCR beta CDR3 regions were amplified from RNA transcripts. For the first round of RT-PCR on the TCR CDR3, the HTBI primer set was used together with the Qiagen OneStep RT-PCR kit. Starting from the raw public reads, TCRdb applied fastp trimming at Q25, assembled clones with MiXCR and retained in-frame beta chains. Rows with a matching CDR3 protein are joined into one entry that keeps the most common DNA and genes. This sample lists approximately 600,000 distinct CDR3 sequences; about 20% were detected once. The ten most abundant clones make up about 34% of the sample. The sequencing input was blood. All receptors derive from a man younger than 45 with Graves' ophthalmopathy.

CDR3 bases: TGTGCCAGCACCCTGAAGGACTCCACCGGGGATGAGCAGTTCTTC. It specifies CASTLKDSTGDEQFF. The chain is built from TRBV6-1 and TRBJ2-1; tentative D call: TRBD2 (5 bases). The CDR3 loop spans 15 amino acids. Germline CDR1 MNHNS, CDR2 SASEGT. V was cut by 7 bases and J by 8 bases, with 21 bases left in between.

This clonotype was observed a handful of times. The J gene is TRBJ1-5, the V gene TRBV28, with D hard to call. This CDR3 is built from 14 residues. Germline CDR1 MDHEN, CDR2 SYDVKM. The V end lost 1 base, the J end lost 1 base, and 5 bases lay between the germline ends. CDR3 coding DNA: TGTGCCAGCAGTTTATACCTGAGCAATCAGCCCCAGCATTTT. Amino acid sequence: CASSLYLSNQPQHF.

The chain carries TRBV30 and TRBJ1-2; 10 positions agree with TRBD1. V lost 2 bases and J lost 5; bases outside the gene matches: 8. The length of the CDR3 is 15 residues. CDR1 is GTSNPN and CDR2 is SVGIG in the germline V gene (reference sequence). In nucleotides, the CDR3 is TGTGCCTGGAGTTTGACAGGGGGCGCACCATATGGCTACACCTTC. Its translation: CAWSLTGGAPYGYTF.

This clonotype was counted a few times. J is TRBJ1-1 and V is TRBV10-3, with 9 bases matching TRBD1. CDR1 and CDR2 (germline): ENHRY, SYGVKD. Germline trimming cut 10 bases from V and 1 base from J; bases unmatched to any gene: 7. The CDR3 spans 14 residues. CDR3 DNA: TGTGCCACGACACAGGGGGCTCAGAACACTGAAGCTTTCTTT. The encoded protein is CATTQGAQNTEAFF.

This clonotype was seen repeatedly, ten times or more. The V gene is TRBV30, the J gene TRBJ1-2, with 7 bases fitting TRBD1. With V trimmed by 2 bases and J by 2 bases, 2 bases remained unmatched. The CDR3 has 13 amino acids. Germline CDR1 and CDR2: GTSNPN and SVGIG (reference sequence). The CDR3, as DNA: TGTGCCTGGAGTCTGACAGGGAACTATGGCTACACCTTC. It codes for CAWSLTGNYGYTF.

The table lists this clonotype with many counts. The chain carries TRBV28 and TRBJ2-7; the match to TRBD1 covers 8 bases. Germline values: CDR1 MDHEN, CDR2 SYDVKM. The V gene end was trimmed by 8 bases and the J gene end by 9 bases; junction bases not matched to a gene: 15. This CDR3 has 14 residues. CDR3 protein: CASRIQGGQGRQYF. The CDR3 region has the DNA TGTGCCAGCCGTATACAGGGTGGACAGGGACGGCAGTACTTC.

The genes are TRBV5-1 and TRBJ2-1; TRBD2 matches 9 bases. Germline V gene sequence: CDR1 SGHRS, CDR2 YFSETQ. The CDR3 consists of 15 residues. V was pared by 0 bases and J by 6 bases, with 4 bases of the junction left unmatched. Here the CDR3 reads CASSLGLAVINEQFF. CDR3 in DNA: TGCGCCAGCAGCTTGGGACTAGCGGTGATCAATGAGCAGTTCTTC.

Comments on this clonotype: Sequence at one end of the junction differs from germline and may be a read error. V is TRBV10-3 and J is TRBJ1-5; tentatively, D is TRBD1 (6 bases). This CDR3 is 15 amino acids long. CDR1 is ENHRY and CDR2 is SYGVKD in the germline V gene. Here the CDR3 reads CAISERQAGEQPHHF. CDR3 in DNA: TGTGCCATCAGTGAGAGACAGGCAGGAGAACAGCCCCACCATTTT.

The V gene is TRBV5-1, the J gene TRBJ2-2; perhaps TRBD1 as D (5 bases). The CDR3 sequence is 15 residues long. Trimming removed 0 bases at V and 0 bases at J, with 6 bases between. Germline V gene lookup returns CDR1 SGHRS and CDR2 YFSETQ. The CDR3 reads CASSLGQSNTGELFF. The CDR3, as DNA: TGCGCCAGCAGCTTGGGACAGTCGAACACCGGGGAGCTGTTTTTT.

The chain uses TRBV6-6 and TRBJ2-7; TRBD1 matches at 10 bases. The germline V gene has CDR1 MNHNY and CDR2 SVGAGI (reference sequence). V lost 2 bases to trimming and J lost 3 bases; unmatched junction nucleotides: 1. This CDR3 is 14 amino acids long. The CDR3 protein is CASSYDRGHYEQYF. The CDR3 DNA reads TGTGCCAGCAGTTACGACAGGGGGCACTACGAGCAGTACTTC.

This clonotype has ten or more counts. The chain combines TRBV5-1 with TRBJ1-3; D unresolved. Germline lookup yields CDR1 SGHRS and CDR2 YFSETQ. Trimming left V 0 bases short and J 0 bases short, with 7 bases between. This CDR3 is built from 15 residues. CDR3 coding DNA: TGCGCCAGCAGCTTGGGTACAGCCTCTGGAAACACCATATATTTT. Translation: CASSLGTASGNTIYF.

This clonotype was seen a handful of times. The chain combines TRBV4-1 with TRBJ2-5, with TRBD2 matching over 8 bases. V shed 4 bases and J 5 bases; nucleotides not matched to a gene: 9. The CDR3 is made up of 15 amino acids. CDR1 is MGHRA and CDR2 is YSYEKL in the germline V gene. The CDR3 sequence: CASSLTGGVGETQYF. The CDR3 DNA follows: TGCGCCAGCAGCCTAACCGGGGGGGTGGGGGAGACCCAGTACTTC.

The chain recombines TRBV5-1 with TRBJ2-2; D is uncertain. Trimming pared 3 bases from V and 0 bases from J, leaving 6 bases between. Germline V gene data show CDR1 as SGHRS and CDR2 as YFSETQ. The length of the CDR3 is 14 residues. CDR3 protein: CASSSLANTGELFF. Written as DNA, the CDR3 is TGCGCCAGCAGCTCCCTAGCGAACACCGGGGAGCTGTTTTTT.

V gene TRBV19 combines with J gene TRBJ1-4; possible D gene TRBD1, 6 bases. The V gene lost 3 bases and the J gene lost 13 bases, with 15 bases spanning the gap. The CDR3 has 13 residues. CDR1 is LNHDA, CDR2 SQIVND, per germline (reference sequence). This chain's CDR3 is CASSMALGAGLFF. CDR3 nucleotides: TGTGCCAGTAGTATGGCCCTGGGGGCGGGACTGTTTTTT. Using reference TRBV19 and TRBJ1-4 for the parts outside the CDR3, the full variable domain is DGGITQSPKYLFRKEGQNVTLSCEQNLNHDAMYWYRQDPGQGLRLIYYSQIVNDFQKGDIAEGYSVSREKKESFPLTVTSAQKNPTAFYLCASSMALGAGLFFGSGTQLSVL.

This clonotype was recorded only once. The V gene is TRBV10-2, the J gene TRBJ2-1; TRBD2 matches 10 bases. J was trimmed by 5 bases and V by 6 bases; bases with no gene match: 7. This CDR3 is built from 15 residues. Germline V CDR1 and CDR2: WSHSY, SAAADI. The CDR3 sequence: CASRSSGRVNNEQFF. Written as DNA, the CDR3 is TGCGCCAGCAGGTCGAGCGGGAGGGTCAACAATGAGCAGTTCTTC.

This clonotype came up many times. The V call is TRBV30, the J call TRBJ1-4; possibly TRBD1 for D (6 bases). CDR3 length: 12 amino acids. V lost 6 bases and J 4 bases, leaving 9 bases between the germline ends. Germline V gene data show CDR1 as GTSNPN and CDR2 as SVGIG (reference sequence). The CDR3 DNA reads TGTGCCTGTTCAGGGGTTAATGAAAAACTGTTTTTT. Amino acids: CACSGVNEKLFF. Filled out from reference TRBV30 and TRBJ1-4, the complete variable domain reads SQTIHQWPATLVQPVGSPLSLECTVEGTSNPNLYWYRQAAGRGLQLLFYSVGIGQISSEVPQNLSASRPQDRQFILSSKKLLLSDSGFYLCACSGVNEKLFFGSGTQLSVL.

In this sample, this clonotype turned up a few times. V usage is TRBV3-1 and J usage is TRBJ1-1; possible D gene TRBD1, 6 bases. Germline V gene sequence: CDR1 LGHDT, CDR2 YNNKEL (reference sequence). V gave up 3 bases and J gave up 4 bases, with 9 bases separating them. The CDR3 covers 13 residues. The CDR3 region is CASSHGQTTEAFF. CDR3 coding DNA: TGTGCCAGCAGCCACGGACAGACCACTGAAGCTTTCTTT.

This clonotype was found many times. The chain is built from TRBV12-3 or TRBV12-4 and TRBJ1-1; D not resolved. This CDR3 has 12 residues. Trimming shortened V by 4 bases and J by 0 bases, and 3 bases separated the two germline ends. The CDR3 protein is CASSWLNTEAFF. The DNA for the CDR3 is TGTGCCAGCAGTTGGTTGAACACTGAAGCTTTCTTT.

The table lists this clonotype with a few counts. The chain is built from TRBV25-1 and TRBJ1-2, with no clear D. The germline V gene encodes CDR1 MGHDK and CDR2 SYGVNS. Trimming stripped 10 bases from V and 4 bases from J, with 16 bases between. The CDR3 is made up of 13 amino acids. CDR3 nucleotide sequence: TGTGCCACCAAAGGAGCCGGGCCCTATGGCTACACCTTC. Protein sequence: CATKGAGPYGYTF.

This clonotype appeared a few times. The chain uses TRBV5-4 and TRBJ2-7; a weak D match, TRBD1 (6 bases). There are 16 residues in the CDR3. V was pared by 4 bases and J by 0 bases, with 17 bases between. Germline CDR1 is SGHNT and CDR2 is YYREEE (reference sequence). In nucleotides, the CDR3 is TGTGCCAGCAGCCATACCGGGACACGACTCTCCTACGAGCAGTACTTC. It encodes CASSHTGTRLSYEQYF.

This clonotype was counted ten times or more. V gene TRBV30 combines with J gene TRBJ2-7; D is possibly TRBD1 (5 bases). CDR3 length: 14 residues. The germline V and J ends were trimmed by 4 bases and 5 bases, with 18 bases remaining between them. Germline V lookup: CDR1 GTSNPN, CDR2 SVGIG (reference sequence). The CDR3 bases are TGTGCCTGGACCTCAGCGTCAGGGCTCCACGAGCAGTACTTC. Translated, it gives CAWTSASGLHEQYF.

In this sample, this clonotype turned up a few times. V is TRBV20-1 and J is TRBJ2-4, with D perhaps TRBD1 (6 bases). The CDR3 length is 14 residues. V was pared by 5 bases and J by 9 bases, with 20 bases between. The V gene's germline CDR1 is DFQATT and CDR2 SNEGSKA (reference sequence). The CDR3 DNA is TGCAGTGCTCCCAAGGGTGTGGCCAGGGGCATTCAGTACTTC. Its translation: CSAPKGVARGIQYF.

This clonotype has a handful of counts. The chain uses TRBV9 and TRBJ2-2; weak D call: TRBD2 (5 bases). Germline V gene sequence: CDR1 SGDLS, CDR2 YYNGEE. This CDR3 has 16 residues. V lost 2 bases to trimming and J lost 5 bases, with 16 bases between them. CDR3 nucleotides: TGTGCCAGCAGCGTCGCCCCGGCGGGCCCAACCGGGGAGCTGTTTTTT. It translates to CASSVAPAGPTGELFF.

Regarding this clonotype: The CDR3 does not close with the conserved phenylalanine or tryptophan, likely indicating a read error. This chain uses TRBV6-2 or TRBV6-3 with TRBJ2-3; D might be TRBD1 (6 bases). This CDR3 is 15 amino acids long. Germline V lookup: CDR1 MNHEY, CDR2 SVGEGT. V lost 5 bases, J lost 0 bases, and 12 bases lay in between. DNA of the CDR3: TGTGCCAGCAGTCTGCGACAGGATAGCACAGATACGCAGTATCTT. This gives the protein CASSLRQDSTDTQYL.

Many counts were recorded for this clonotype. This chain uses TRBV11-2 with TRBJ2-1; D gene unclear. This CDR3 comprises 14 residues. V shed 7 bases and J shed 6 bases, with 16 bases lying between them. In germline, CDR1 is SGHAT, CDR2 FQNNGV. The CDR3 sequence: CASTLGVLGNEQFF. The CDR3 DNA sequence: TGTGCCAGCACCCTGGGTGTGTTGGGCAATGAGCAGTTCTTC.